This entry lists 32 T cell receptor beta chains sequenced from one sample in a study of blood T cell repertoires in COVID-19. Profiling relied on immunoSEQ multiplex PCR, and the TCRdb table lists in-frame clones only, not all of them. The table includes about 300,000 clones, about 91% detected once. Sample: peripheral blood. Source of these receptors: a woman in her twenties or thirties who had recovered from COVID-19.

This rearrangement joins TRBV9 to TRBJ1-4; 8 bases are a match to TRBD1. CDR3 length: 16 residues. Per the germline V gene, CDR1 is SGDLS and CDR2 is YYNGEE. Trimming at V came to 0 bases and at J to 6 bases, leaving 7 bases not matched to a gene. The chain's CDR3 is CASSVDGQGGYEKLFF. As DNA, the CDR3 is TGTGCCAGCAGCGTAGACGGACAGGGAGGGTATGAAAAACTGTTTTTT.

In its sample, this clone was seen once. The rearrangement links TRBV12-5 to TRBJ2-1; maybe TRBD1 (5 bases). Germline V gene data show CDR1 as LGHNT and CDR2 as FRNRAP. V was shortened by 1 base and J by 8 bases, with 12 bases between the two germline ends. The CDR3 runs 14 residues. CDR3: CASGLALSGHEQFF. In DNA form, the CDR3 reads TGTGCTAGTGGTTTGGCCCTATCAGGGCATGAGCAGTTCTTC. Using reference TRBV12-5 and TRBJ2-1 for the parts outside the CDR3, the full variable domain is DARVTQTPRHKVTEMGQEVTMRCQPILGHNTVFWYRQTMMQGLELLAYFRNRAPLDDSGMPKDRFSAEMPDATLATLKIQPSEPRDSAVYFCASGLALSGHEQFFGPGTRLTVL.

This chain links TRBV4-1 with TRBJ2-7, with D possibly being TRBD1 (5 bases). From germline, CDR1 is MGHRA and CDR2 YSYEKL. The CDR3 loop spans 16 amino acids. With 0 bases removed from V and 6 bases from J, the gap between germline ends came to 18 bases. The CDR3 sequence is CASSQDGSAGLGEQYF. CDR3 sequence (DNA): TGCGCCAGCAGCCAAGATGGTTCGGCAGGGCTCGGCGAGCAGTACTTC.

This clone was observed a single time. The genes are TRBV15 and TRBJ1-5; D gene unclear. V was pared by 5 bases and J by 0 bases, with 8 bases between. The germline CDR1 and CDR2 sequences are LNHNV and YYDKDF (reference sequence). This CDR3 is built from 14 residues. The CDR3 DNA is TGTGCCACCAGCTCCCGTTATAGCAATCAGCCCCAGCATTTT. Protein: CATSSRYSNQPQHF. Full variable domain (rest looked up from reference TRBV15 and TRBJ1-5): DAMVIQNPRYQVTQFGKPVTLSCSQTLNHNVMYWYQQKSSQAPKLLFHYYDKDFNNEADTPDNFQSRRPNTSFCFLDIRSPGLGDTAMYLCATSSRYSNQPQHFGDGTRLSIL.

The V and J genes are TRBV7-3 and TRBJ2-3; TRBD2 aligns across 10 bases. This CDR3 is built from 15 residues. V shed 2 bases and J 2 bases; nucleotides not matched to a gene: 1. Looked up from germline, CDR1 is SGHTA and CDR2 is FQGTGA. DNA of the CDR3: TGTGCCAGCAGCTTACTAGCGGGGGCCACAGATACGCAGTATTTT. Encoded protein: CASSLLAGATDTQYF.

The table lists this clone with a few counts. The chain is built from TRBV5-1 and TRBJ2-1, with 7 bases identical to TRBD2. With 5 bases clipped from V and 10 bases from J, the junction kept 6 bases outside the gene matches. The CDR3 has 12 amino acids. Germline CDR1 reads SGHRS; CDR2 reads YFSETQ. The CDR3 protein is CASRRLADEQFF. DNA of the CDR3: TGCGCCAGCAGGCGTCTAGCGGACGAGCAGTTCTTC.

The gene calls are TRBV19 and TRBJ2-5; 12 nucleotides agree with TRBD2. Trimming took 0 bases from V and 2 from J; bases not matched to a gene: 10. CDR3 length equals 19 residues. Germline V gene lookup returns CDR1 LNHDA and CDR2 SQIVND (reference sequence). CDR3 in DNA: TGTGCCAGTAGTATAGAGGGCCCGACTAGCGGGGGAAAACAAGAGACCCAGTACTTC. It codes for CASSIEGPTSGGKQETQYF.

This chain joins TRBV28 and TRBJ1-1, with TRBD1 identical over 7 bases. Germline-derived CDR1 and CDR2 are MDHEN and SYDVKM. The CDR3 loop spans 14 amino acids. V was clipped by 7 bases and J by 5 bases; unmatched bases: 10. The CDR3 reads CASTKGQRRTEAFF. CDR3 nucleotide sequence: TGTGCCAGCACTAAGGGACAGCGGAGGACTGAAGCTTTCTTT.

The chain combines TRBV10-3 with TRBJ2-5; no definite D call. This CDR3 has 16 amino acids. The V gene lost 6 bases and the J gene lost 2 bases, with 19 bases spanning the gap. Germline values: CDR1 ENHRY, CDR2 SYGVKD. The DNA for the CDR3 is TGTGCCATCAGCAACCAGATAGGCAGGCCACAAGAGACCCAGTACTTC. Translated, it gives CAISNQIGRPQETQYF.

The V and J genes are TRBV7-9 and TRBJ2-2; possible D gene TRBD1, 6 bases. This CDR3 is built from 15 residues. Germline CDR1 SEHNR, CDR2 FQNEAQ (reference sequence). V was pared by 2 bases and J by 4 bases, with 11 bases between. The CDR3 sequence: CASSLMGAGTGELFF. CDR3 bases: TGTGCCAGCAGCTTAATGGGGGCTGGCACCGGGGAGCTGTTTTTT.

The count of this clone is one. The chain combines TRBV27 with TRBJ1-2; TRBD1 might be the D (5 bases). The CDR3 length is 15 residues. Germline V gives CDR1 MNHEY, CDR2 SMNVEV (reference sequence). Deletions cut 8 bases from V and 4 bases from J, with 20 bases between. The CDR3 spells CASAKADRGSYGYTF. The CDR3 region has the DNA TGTGCCAGCGCAAAAGCGGACCGGGGGAGCTATGGCTACACCTTC.

This sequence joins TRBV3-1 (or the pseudogene TRBV3-2) and TRBJ1-5, with TRBD1 as a possible D gene (5 bases). Trimming took 2 bases from V and 1 from J, leaving 12 bases between them. The CDR3 is made up of 16 amino acids. Germline loops: CDR1 LGHDT, CDR2 YNNKEL (reference sequence). CDR3 loop: CASSQRAGPSNQPQHF. As DNA, the CDR3 is TGTGCCAGCAGCCAACGGGCAGGGCCGAGCAATCAGCCCCAGCATTTT.

The chain couples TRBV29-1 to TRBJ2-2, with 8 bases aligning to TRBD1. Unmatched junction bases numbered 6, after V lost 5 bases and J lost 1 base. Per the germline V gene, CDR1 is SQVTM and CDR2 is ANQGSEA. The CDR3 runs to 15 residues. CDR3 region: CSVNDRGWNTGELFF. The CDR3 DNA reads as TGCAGCGTTAACGACAGGGGTTGGAACACCGGGGAGCTGTTTTTT.

The chain is built from TRBV10-3 and TRBJ1-1; D unclear. Trimming left V 7 bases short and J 5 bases short, with 11 bases between. Germline-derived CDR1 and CDR2 are ENHRY and SYGVKD. The CDR3 runs 12 residues. CDR3 DNA: TGTGCCATCAATCGGGGAGGTACTGAAGCTTTCTTT. Amino acids: CAINRGGTEAFF.

The chain couples TRBV6-4 to TRBJ2-1; 10 bases match TRBD2. From germline, CDR1 is MRHNA and CDR2 SNTAGT. The ends lost 4 bases at V and 8 bases at J; junction bases unmatched: 11. This CDR3 has 16 amino acids. CDR3 residues: CASSGLGAGGPDEQFF. The CDR3 bases are TGTGCCAGCAGTGGATTGGGAGCGGGGGGGCCGGATGAGCAGTTCTTC.

The genes are TRBV18 and TRBJ2-7, with 9 positions matching TRBD1. CDR3 length: 16 residues. J gave up 0 bases and V 5 bases, and 8 bases lay outside the gene matches. CDR1 is KGHSH, CDR2 LQKENI, per germline. The CDR3 DNA follows: TGTGCCAGCTCAAAAACTTCGACAGGGGGCTCCTACGAGCAGTACTTC. Its protein is CASSKTSTGGSYEQYF. Filled out from reference TRBV18 and TRBJ2-7, the complete variable domain reads NAGVMQNPRHLVRRRGQEARLRCSPMKGHSHVYWYRQLPEEGLKFMVYLQKENIIDESGMPKERFSAEFPKEGPSILRIQQVVRGDSAAYFCASSKTSTGGSYEQYFGPGTRLTVT.

This chain joins TRBV6-2 or TRBV6-3 and TRBJ1-2; 7 nucleotides match TRBD1. The CDR3 has 14 residues. CDR1 is MNHEY and CDR2 is SVGEGT in the germline V gene. Trimming cost V 6 bases and J 1 base; bases outside gene matches: 5. CDR3 sequence: CASSPDRVNYGYTF. The DNA for the CDR3 is TGTGCCAGCAGCCCCGACAGGGTTAACTATGGCTACACCTTC.

This clone was detected once. This chain links TRBV5-1 with TRBJ1-6, with 10 bases identical to TRBD1. Trimming at V came to 3 bases and at J to 7 bases, leaving 4 bases not matched to a gene. The germline gives CDR1 SGHRS, CDR2 YFSETQ. The CDR3 has 15 amino acids. The DNA for the CDR3 is TGCGCCAGCAGCTCGGGACAGGGGAGGAATTCACCCCTCCACTTT. This gives the protein CASSSGQGRNSPLHF.

The rearrangement joins TRBV6-1 to TRBJ1-1, with D hard to call. The length of the CDR3 is 16 residues. V lost 0 bases, J lost 2 bases, and 13 bases lay in between. Germline assignment: CDR1 MNHNS and CDR2 SASEGT. The CDR3 bases are TGTGCCAGCAGTGAAGCGCTTCGGCAGGTTAACACTGAAGCTTTCTTT. Translated, it gives CASSEALRQVNTEAFF.

This clone showed up just once. V gene TRBV7-6 combines with J gene TRBJ2-5, with D unclear. This CDR3 is built from 13 residues. Germline assignment: CDR1 SGHVS and CDR2 FNYEAQ. V was pared by 3 bases and J by 2 bases, with 7 bases between. CDR3 sequence: CASSFIRQETQYF. In DNA, the CDR3 is TGTGCCAGCAGCTTTATACGGCAAGAGACCCAGTACTTC. The full variable domain, completed using reference TRBV7-6 and TRBJ2-5, is GAGVSQSPRYKVTKRGQDVALRCDPISGHVSLYWYRQALGQGPEFLTYFNYEAQQDKSGLPNDRFSAERPEGSISTLTIQRTEQRDSAMYRCASSFIRQETQYFGPGTRLLVL.

The chain links TRBV28 to TRBJ1-5, with 12 nucleotides matching TRBD1. The germline V gene has CDR1 MDHEN and CDR2 SYDVKM. This CDR3 is 19 amino acids long. Trimming at V came to 3 bases and at J to 1 base, leaving 10 bases not matched to a gene. CDR3 DNA: TGTGCCAGCAGTTTTCTGTCCGGGACAGGGGGCTGGAGCAATCAGCCCCAGCATTTT. It is translated as CASSFLSGTGGWSNQPQHF.

The V call is TRBV7-2, the J call TRBJ1-2; D possibly corresponds to TRBD1 (5 bases). The CDR3 spans 15 residues. V was cut by 1 base and J by 5 bases, with 14 bases left in between. Germline assignment: CDR1 SGHTA and CDR2 FQGNSA. The CDR3 DNA is TGTGCCAGCAGCTTAGTGGGGGTGGGGACTTATGGCTACACCTTC. As protein: CASSLVGVGTYGYTF.

The rearrangement links TRBV5-1 to TRBJ2-1, with 8 bases fitting TRBD2. The J segment lost 7 bases and the V segment lost 5 bases, leaving 17 bases of the junction unmatched. CDR1 and CDR2 (germline): SGHRS, YFSETQ. The CDR3 is 17 amino acids. Written as DNA, the CDR3 is TGCGCCAGCAGTAAACATTCCGGGACTAGAAGTGGAAATGAGCAGTTCTTC. It is translated as CASSKHSGTRSGNEQFF.

The gene calls are TRBV29-1 and TRBJ1-2; 9 bases align to TRBD1. The V segment lost 2 bases and the J segment 4 bases; nucleotides outside the gene matches: 2. Germline CDR1 reads SQVTM; CDR2 reads ANQGSEA. The CDR3 runs to 13 residues. Here the CDR3 reads CSVESDRGYGYTF. CDR3 in DNA: TGCAGCGTTGAATCGGACAGGGGCTATGGCTACACCTTC.

This rearrangement joins TRBV7-8 to TRBJ2-2; 10 bases fit TRBD1. CDR3 length: 16 amino acids. Germline CDR1 reads SGHVS; CDR2 reads FQNEAQ. The V gene end was trimmed by 6 bases and the J gene end by 3 bases; junction bases not matched to a gene: 7. The CDR3 nucleotides are TGTGCCAGCAGTCCCCGGACAGGGGGGGACACCGGGGAGCTGTTTTTT. Protein: CASSPRTGGDTGELFF.

The V gene is TRBV3-1 (or the pseudogene TRBV3-2), the J gene TRBJ2-3, with 10 positions matching TRBD2. The CDR3 consists of 16 residues. V trimming: 1 base; J trimming: 4 bases; junction bases outside the gene matches: 5. Germline V gene sequence: CDR1 LGHDT, CDR2 YNNKEL (reference sequence). The CDR3 DNA reads as TGTGCCAGCAGCCAAGGTGCGCTAGCGGGGGCAGATACGCAGTATTTT. Its translation: CASSQGALAGADTQYF.

The rearrangement uses TRBV6-4 and TRBJ2-2; 8 nucleotides match TRBD1. Germline V CDR1 and CDR2: MRHNA, SNTAGT. V gave up 5 bases and J gave up 2 bases; unmatched junction bases: 7. There are 16 residues in the CDR3. CDR3 nucleotides: TGTGCCAGCAGTCAGAACGGACAGGGTAACACCGGGGAGCTGTTTTTT. Protein sequence: CASSQNGQGNTGELFF.

J is TRBJ2-6 and V is TRBV4-3, with D unresolved. V was cut by 0 bases and J by 2 bases, with 20 bases left in between. Germline CDR1 reads LGHNA; CDR2 reads YSLEER. The CDR3 is 20 residues long. In DNA form, the CDR3 reads TGCGCCAGCAGCCAAGATCCTTTGGTAGCCGCGAGCCCTGGGGCCAACGTCCTGACTTTC. The encoded protein is CASSQDPLVAASPGANVLTF.

The chain links TRBV30 to TRBJ2-3; D remains unclear. The CDR3 contains 12 residues. Germline CDR1 is GTSNPN and CDR2 is SVGIG (reference sequence). Trimming cost V 0 bases and J 5 bases, with 6 bases left between them. The DNA for the CDR3 is TGTGCCTGGAGTGTACATGGAGATACGCAGTATTTT. Translated: CAWSVHGDTQYF.

The chain combines TRBV5-1 with TRBJ2-7; 12 bases align to TRBD2. The CDR3 runs 15 residues. The germline gives CDR1 SGHRS, CDR2 YFSETQ. J lost 7 bases, V lost 5 bases, and 10 bases had no gene match. This chain's CDR3 is CASRPTSGGSGEQYF. The CDR3 DNA reads as TGCGCCAGCAGGCCGACTAGCGGGGGATCAGGGGAGCAGTACTTC.

The chain links TRBV3-1 (or the pseudogene TRBV3-2) to TRBJ2-7; TRBD1 agrees at 7 bases. Germline lookup yields CDR1 LGHDT and CDR2 YNNKEL (reference sequence). V shed 3 bases and J 4 bases; nucleotides not matched to a gene: 9. The CDR3 sequence is 15 residues long. CDR3 nucleotide sequence: TGTGCCAGCAGCCAGCTTCGGAAACAGGGGTACGAGCAGTACTTC. This translates into CASSQLRKQGYEQYF.

The V and J genes are TRBV6-5 and TRBJ1-1; tentative D call: TRBD1 (6 bases). Germline V CDR1 and CDR2: MNHEY, SVGAGI. Trimming cost V 3 bases and J 1 base, with 9 bases left between them. CDR3 size: 14 residues. The CDR3 region has the DNA TGTGCCAGCAGTTATGACAGGACGAACACTGAAGCTTTCTTT. Translating gives CASSYDRTNTEAFF.